Listed here are 19 T cell receptor beta chains from one sample, sequenced in a study of spatial heterogeneity in lung cancer. MiXCR was run by TCRdb on the 5' RACE reads, yielding one entry per CDR3 protein. This sample has about 42,000 distinct CDR3 sequences; about 6.8% occur once, and the top ten carry around two fifths. Time point in this sample: sample taken at primary tumor resection. Sequenced here: PBMCs, sampled at surgery. The receptor source for this set is a female donor with early-stage non-small cell lung cancer.

The gene calls are TRBV20-1 and TRBJ2-4; the D is unclear. Deletions cut 3 bases from V and 0 bases from J, with 12 bases between. Germline loops: CDR1 DFQATT, CDR2 SNEGSKA (reference sequence). The CDR3 totals 15 residues. The CDR3 protein is CSASGSRIAKNIQYF. In DNA, the CDR3 is TGCAGTGCTAGCGGTTCAAGAATAGCCAAAAACATTCAGTACTTC.

There are a few counts of this clonotype. This chain links TRBV30 with TRBJ1-1; 7 bases are shared with TRBD1. The trim removed 3 bases at V and 1 base at J, leaving 2 bases unmatched. The CDR3 consists of 13 residues. Germline CDR1 and CDR2: GTSNPN and SVGIG (reference sequence). Here the CDR3 DNA reads TGTGCCTGGAGCCACAGGGGGAACACTGAAGCTTTCTTT. This gives the protein CAWSHRGNTEAFF.

The chain employs TRBV6-1 and TRBJ1-3, with D possibly TRBD1 on 5 matching bases. The CDR3 loop spans 14 amino acids. Trimming stripped 6 bases from V and 0 bases from J, with 9 bases between. Germline loops: CDR1 MNHNS, CDR2 SASEGT. The CDR3 nucleotides read TGTGCCAGCAGGGTAGACAGCTCTGGAAACACCATATATTTT. Translated: CASRVDSSGNTIYF.

The sample holds many counts of this clonotype. The chain links TRBV3-1 to TRBJ1-4, with D perhaps TRBD1 (5 bases). CDR1 is LGHDT, CDR2 YNNKEL, per germline (reference sequence). The CDR3 has 14 residues. Trimming left V 1 base short and J 5 bases short, with 8 bases between. This CDR3 reads CASSQGSGNEKLFF. CDR3 coding DNA: TGTGCCAGCAGCCAAGGGTCAGGGAATGAAAAACTGTTTTTT.

This clonotype was seen many times. The chain couples TRBV20-1 to TRBJ2-4, with no clear D. The length of the CDR3 is 15 residues. V was pared by 0 bases and J by 4 bases, with 13 bases between. CDR1 is DFQATT and CDR2 is SNEGSKA in the germline V gene (reference sequence). This CDR3 is CSARDLDRLKNIQYF. DNA for the CDR3: TGCAGTGCTAGAGATCTCGACCGTCTGAAAAACATTCAGTACTTC.

This clonotype came up many times. The chain combines TRBV7-3 with TRBJ2-3; TRBD2 agrees at 9 bases. V was pared by 6 bases and J by 0 bases, with 4 bases of the junction left unmatched. Germline lookup yields CDR1 SGHTA and CDR2 FQGTGA. This CDR3 spans 15 amino acids. CDR3 sequence reads: CASSLAGSSTDTQYF. CDR3 in DNA: TGTGCCAGCAGTCTAGCGGGGTCTAGCACAGATACGCAGTATTTT.

The genes are TRBV20-1 and TRBJ1-1, with D possibly being TRBD1 (6 bases). Per germline, CDR1 DFQATT and CDR2 SNEGSKA (reference sequence). The CDR3 runs 15 residues. The V gene lost 0 bases and the J gene lost 4 bases, with 15 bases spanning the gap. CDR3: CSARDSRVGATEAFF. DNA of the CDR3: TGCAGTGCTAGAGATAGCAGGGTGGGGGCCACTGAAGCTTTCTTT.

This clonotype was detected ten times or more. The J gene is TRBJ1-1, the V gene TRBV9, with TRBD1 matching 7 bases. The ends lost 6 bases at V and 7 bases at J; junction bases unmatched: 12. Looked up from germline, CDR1 is SGDLS and CDR2 is YYNGEE. The length of the CDR3 is 14 residues. The CDR3 nucleotides read TGTGCCAGCAACAACCGGGACAGCGACGTTGAAGCTTTCTTT. It specifies CASNNRDSDVEAFF.

In its sample, this clonotype was seen a few times. The chain is built from TRBV14 and TRBJ2-1; D remains ambiguous. Deletions cut 2 bases from V and 9 bases from J, with 14 bases between. Germline-derived CDR1 and CDR2 are SGHDN and FVKESK. The CDR3 is made up of 14 amino acids. As DNA, the CDR3 is TGTGCCAGCAGCCAATTTTCTGGGAAGGTTGAGCAGTTCTTC. This translates into CASSQFSGKVEQFF.

The V call is TRBV6-1, the J call TRBJ2-2, with TRBD2 matching 12 bases. V lost 5 bases to trimming and J lost 7 bases; unmatched junction nucleotides: 11. This CDR3 is 17 amino acids long. The germline gives CDR1 MNHNS, CDR2 SASEGT. The CDR3 sequence is CASSPRLAGATGGELFF. DNA for the CDR3: TGTGCCAGCAGTCCGAGACTAGCGGGGGCTACCGGCGGGGAGCTGTTTTTT.

The V call is TRBV12-3 or TRBV12-4, the J call TRBJ2-1; a possible D gene is TRBD2 (5 bases). This CDR3 region has 12 residues. V was clipped by 6 bases and J by 8 bases, with 11 bases between them. CDR3 sequence: CASSLEEDEQFF. The CDR3, as DNA: TGTGCCAGCAGCCTGGAGGAGGATGAGCAGTTCTTC.

This clonotype was counted ten times or more. The rearrangement uses TRBV6-2 or TRBV6-3 and TRBJ2-7; D uncertain. This CDR3 region has 15 residues. The germline V gene encodes CDR1 MNHEY and CDR2 SVGEGT. The V end lost 2 bases, the J end lost 6 bases, and 17 bases lay between the germline ends. The chain's CDR3 is CASSYTGIISVEQYF. As DNA, the CDR3 is TGTGCCAGCAGTTACACGGGCATTATCTCCGTCGAGCAGTACTTC.

This clonotype occurred many times. This chain links TRBV6-2 or TRBV6-3 with TRBJ1-1, with D perhaps TRBD1 (5 bases). The germline gives CDR1 MNHEY, CDR2 SVGEGT. CDR3 length: 14 residues. V was pared by 2 bases and J by 1 base, with 8 bases between. The CDR3 DNA reads TGTGCCAGCAGTTACCCCGGGGCGAACACTGAAGCTTTCTTT. Translating it yields CASSYPGANTEAFF.

The J gene is TRBJ2-3, the V gene TRBV6-1; D is ambiguous. Trimming took 2 bases from V and 1 from J, leaving 10 bases between them. This CDR3 has 15 residues. Germline CDR1 MNHNS, CDR2 SASEGT. The CDR3 DNA sequence: TGTGCCAGCAGTGAATTCACCAGGCGCACAGATACGCAGTATTTT. Its translation is CASSEFTRRTDTQYF.

This clonotype was recorded many times. The rearrangement links TRBV29-1 to TRBJ1-1; no firm D call. CDR1 SQVTM and CDR2 ANQGSEA come from the germline V gene. CDR3 length: 13 amino acids. V lost 5 bases, J lost 1 base, and 11 bases lay in between. The CDR3 nucleotides read TGCAGCGTTAAGTCAGGACGGAACACTGAAGCTTTCTTT. Amino acid sequence: CSVKSGRNTEAFF.

This clonotype was counted between two and nine times. The CDR3 reads CSARAGQRLVAFF. The CDR3 region has the DNA TGCAGTGCTAGAGCTGGACAGCGTCTAGTGGCTTTCTTT. The chain combines TRBV20-1 with TRBJ1-1, with D possibly being TRBD1 (6 bases). Deletions cut 1 base from V and 11 bases from J, with 17 bases between. The CDR3 spans 13 residues. CDR1 DFQATT and CDR2 SNEGSKA come from the germline V gene (reference sequence).

This clonotype was counted many times. CDR3 nucleotides: TGTGCCAGCAGTAAGACCGACAGGGGGCACGGCTACACCTTC. The encoded protein is CASSKTDRGHGYTF. The rearrangement uses TRBV27 and TRBJ1-2; 10 positions match TRBD1. The CDR3 has 14 residues. Trimming took 5 bases from V and 8 from J; bases not matched to a gene: 8. Germline-derived CDR1 and CDR2 are MNHEY and SMNVEV (reference sequence).

This clonotype was counted ten times or more. The CDR3 is CASSQGNGGAFF. As DNA, the CDR3 is TGTGCCAGCAGCCAAGGCAATGGGGGAGCTTTCTTT. This chain uses TRBV3-1 with TRBJ1-1; D possibly corresponds to TRBD1 (5 bases). The V and J ends lost 1 base and 10 bases respectively, with 10 bases between them. The V gene's germline CDR1 is LGHDT and CDR2 YNNKEL (reference sequence). The CDR3 consists of 12 residues.

The sample holds a few counts of this clonotype. The chain couples TRBV29-1 to TRBJ1-2, with D perhaps TRBD1 (5 bases). Germline V CDR1 and CDR2: SQVTM, ANQGSEA. The germline V and J ends were trimmed by 1 base and 14 bases, with 17 bases remaining between them. This CDR3 comprises 12 residues. The CDR3 loop reads CSVEVPGGAETF. The CDR3 DNA reads TGCAGCGTTGAAGTTCCAGGAGGGGCGGAAACCTTC. Full variable domain (remainder filled in from reference TRBV29-1 and TRBJ1-2): SAVISQKPSRDICQRGTSLTIQCQVDSQVTMMFWYRQQPGQSLTLIATANQGSEATYESGFVIDKFPISRPNLTFSTLTVSNMSPEDSSIYLCSVEVPGGAETFGSGTRLTVV.